These T cell receptor beta chains were read from a single sample in a study of blood T cell repertoires in COVID-19. This table comes from immunoSEQ multiplex PCR, and its TCRdb copy is limited to in-frame clones, with some not included. The profile shows 300,000 or so clones, about 82% of them singletons. The material sequenced was peripheral blood. These receptors all come from a woman aged 50 to 60 with active or convalescent COVID-19. Each CDR3 is given with its conserved first and last residue. The D gene is left open where the match is weak. Size is omitted from some rows. Given values are once, few, many or a class for expanded clones.

V,D,J,size,CDR3,DNA
TRBV5-4,TRBD1,TRBJ2-7,-,CASSSSRGQGGLYEQYF,TGTGCCAGCAGCTCATCGAGGGGACAGGGGGGGCTCTACGAGCAGTACTTC
TRBV15,TRBD2,TRBJ2-3,once,CATSSGTDGTDTQYF,TGTGCCACCAGTAGCGGGACTGACGGCACAGATACGCAGTATTTT
TRBV2,-,TRBJ2-3,-,CASSSDTDTQYF,TGTGCCAGCTCTTCAGACACAGATACGCAGTATTTT
TRBV19,TRBD1,TRBJ2-7,-,CASSNTGDISYEQYF,TGTGCCAGTAGTAACACAGGGGATATCTCCTACGAGCAGTACTTC
TRBV28,-,TRBJ1-1,few,CASSLGAHGANTEAFF,TGTGCCAGCAGTTTAGGAGCACATGGGGCCAACACTGAAGCTTTCTTT
TRBV15,TRBD2,TRBJ2-5,-,CATSRVGSSGKGRETQYF,TGTGCCACCAGCAGAGTGGGATCCAGCGGGAAGGGTCGCGAGACCCAGTACTTC
TRBV19,TRBD2,TRBJ2-3,-,CASSIRAGGADTQYF,TGTGCCAGTAGTATCAGAGCGGGAGGCGCAGATACGCAGTATTTT
TRBV6-5,TRBD1,TRBJ1-2,many,CATRLTGNYGYTF,TGTGCCACCCGCTTGACAGGGAACTATGGCTACACCTTC
TRBV14,TRBD2,TRBJ2-3,-,CASSPLAGGPYTQYF,TGTGCCAGCAGCCCCCTAGCGGGAGGGCCGTATACGCAGTATTTT
TRBV6-6,TRBD1,TRBJ1-2,-,CASSSTGQHYGYTF,TGTGCCAGCAGTTCTACGGGACAGCACTATGGCTACACCTTC
TRBV5-1,-,TRBJ1-6,once,CASSEATGSPLHF,TGCGCCAGCAGCGAGGCCACGGGTTCACCCCTCCACTTT
TRBV7-2,-,TRBJ2-1,-,CASSLNGGSSYNEQFF,TGTGCCAGCAGCTTAAACGGAGGAAGCTCCTACAATGAGCAGTTCTTC
TRBV5-5,TRBD1,TRBJ1-2,-,CASSATGGDGYTF,TGTGCCAGCAGCGCGACAGGGGGCGATGGCTACACCTTC
TRBV6-1,TRBD2,TRBJ2-1,-,CASSVQREVAYNEQFF,TGTGCCAGCAGTGTCCAGCGGGAGGTTGCCTACAATGAGCAGTTCTTC
TRBV28,-,TRBJ2-2,-,CASHTNTGGELFF,TGTGCCAGTCACACGAACACGGGCGGGGAGCTGTTTTTT
TRBV5-1,-,TRBJ1-2,-,CASSLQPGYGYTF,TGCGCCAGCAGCTTACAACCGGGCTATGGCTACACCTTC
TRBV13,TRBD2,TRBJ2-1,-,CASSPRTSGRRGNEQFF,TGTGCCAGCAGCCCACGGACTAGCGGGAGGCGGGGGAATGAGCAGTTCTTC
TRBV29-1,TRBD2,TRBJ2-1,-,CSVPGTSGRRSYNEQFF,TGCAGCGTTCCTGGGACTAGCGGGAGGAGGTCCTACAATGAGCAGTTCTTC
TRBV5-1,TRBD1,TRBJ2-7,-,CASSRPTGAASAYEQYF,TGCGCCAGCAGCCGACCGACAGGGGCAGCCTCCGCCTACGAGCAGTACTTC
TRBV2,-,TRBJ2-2,-,CASSRDSRNTGELFF,TGTGCCAGCAGTCGGGACTCGCGGAACACCGGGGAGCTGTTTTTT
TRBV7-2,TRBD2,TRBJ2-3,-,CASSLLGTSGTDTQYF,TGTGCCAGCAGCTTACTCGGGACTAGCGGCACAGATACGCAGTATTTT
TRBV5-1,-,TRBJ2-5,-,CASSYGFQETQYF,TGCGCCAGCAGCTACGGGTTCCAAGAGACCCAGTACTTC
TRBV25-1,-,TRBJ2-5,-,CASRGHSQETQYF,TGTGCCAGCAGGGGACATAGTCAAGAGACCCAGTACTTC
TRBV6-5,TRBD2,TRBJ2-1,-,CASSFLTSGRAHEQFF,TGTGCCAGCAGTTTCCTGACTAGCGGGAGGGCCCATGAGCAGTTCTTC
TRBV5-1,-,TRBJ2-7,-,CASSLAASYEQYF,TGCGCCAGCAGCTTGGCGGCTAGCTACGAGCAGTACTTC
TRBV7-6,-,TRBJ1-5,-,CASSLAPGLNQPQHF,TGTGCCAGCAGCTTAGCCCCGGGGTTGAATCAGCCCCAGCATTTT
TRBV6-5,-,TRBJ1-5,-,CATTPWPQHF,TGTGCCACTACTCCCTGGCCCCAGCATTTT
TRBV28,-,TRBJ2-4,-,CASSSPEEGSIQYF,TGTGCCAGCAGTTCCCCGGAAGAAGGGAGCATTCAGTACTTC
TRBV5-4,TRBD1,TRBJ1-5,-,CASRTCVMIRDRGNQPQHF,TGTGCCAGCAGAACCTGCGTGATGATCCGGGACAGAGGCAATCAGCCCCAGCATTTT
TRBV5-1,TRBD2,TRBJ2-5,-,CASSTPGGFETQYF,TGCGCCAGCAGCACCCCGGGGGGGTTCGAGACCCAGTACTTC
TRBV6-1,-,TRBJ2-5,-,CASSDRGETQYF,TGTGCCAGCAGTGACAGAGGAGAGACCCAGTACTTC
TRBV7-8,TRBD1,TRBJ1-1,-,CASSSDRASTEAFF,TGTGCCAGCAGCTCGGACAGGGCCAGCACTGAAGCTTTCTTT
TRBV2,TRBD1,TRBJ1-2,-,CASRQETGGGYGYTF,TGTGCCAGCAGGCAAGAGACAGGGGGCGGCTATGGCTACACCTTC
TRBV12-3/TRBV12-4,-,TRBJ1-5,-,CASSLVRGQPQHF,TGTGCCAGCAGTCTAGTTCGGGGTCAGCCCCAGCATTTT
TRBV7-2,TRBD1,TRBJ2-3,-,CASSFPRGRPDTQYF,TGTGCCAGCAGCTTCCCCAGGGGGCGCCCAGATACGCAGTATTTT
TRBV28,-,TRBJ1-2,-,CASSLLVREDGYTF,TGTGCCAGCAGTTTATTAGTCAGGGAGGATGGCTACACCTTC
TRBV3-1/TRBV3-2,TRBD1,TRBJ1-2,-,CASSQFRQGRGGYTF,TGTGCCAGCAGCCAATTCAGACAGGGGAGAGGGGGCTACACCTTC
TRBV5-4,-,TRBJ2-3,-,CASSLSWESTDTQYF,TGTGCCAGCAGCTTGTCCTGGGAGAGCACAGATACGCAGTATTTT
TRBV28,TRBD1,TRBJ1-5,few,CASSLHTGARAPQHF,TGTGCCAGCAGTTTGCACACAGGGGCCAGGGCGCCCCAGCATTTT
TRBV7-8,TRBD1,TRBJ2-5,-,CASSHPRPGQGAEYF,TGTGCCAGCAGCCACCCTCGACCGGGACAGGGAGCCGAGTACTTC
TRBV9,-,TRBJ1-4,-,CASSVGGSSNEKLFF,TGTGCCAGCAGCGTAGGTGGCAGTTCTAATGAAAAACTGTTTTTT
TRBV5-6,-,TRBJ2-1,-,CASSLVSSGYNEQFF,TGTGCCAGCAGCTTGGTGAGTAGTGGCTACAATGAGCAGTTCTTC
TRBV9,-,TRBJ2-7,few,CASSVGGHSYEQYF,TGTGCCAGCAGCGTAGGGGGGCACTCCTACGAGCAGTACTTC
TRBV28,-,TRBJ2-3,-,CAGSAGVTSTDTQYF,TGTGCCGGCTCGGCGGGCGTAACTAGCACAGATACGCAGTATTTT
TRBV19,-,TRBJ2-7,-,CASSIEGGPYEQYF,TGTGCCAGTAGTATTGAGGGCGGGCCCTACGAGCAGTACTTC
TRBV6-5,-,TRBJ1-2,-,CASSHGVGYTF,TGTGCCAGCAGTCACGGGGTGGGCTACACCTTC
TRBV5-6,-,TRBJ1-3,-,CASNLYTGNTIYF,TGTGCCAGCAACCTCTATACTGGAAACACCATATATTTT
TRBV18,-,TRBJ2-1,-,CASSPRGVEQFF,TGTGCCAGCTCACCCAGGGGCGTCGAGCAGTTCTTC
TRBV27,TRBD2,TRBJ2-1,-,CASSLVAGDYNEQFF,TGTGCCAGCAGTCTAGTAGCGGGAGACTACAATGAGCAGTTCTTC
TRBV23-1,TRBD1,TRBJ1-2,-,CASSQRTGLHYGYTF,TGCGCCAGCAGTCAAAGGACAGGGCTGCACTATGGCTACACCTTC
TRBV4-2,TRBD1,TRBJ1-6,-,CASSQAGTGRGNSPLHF,TGTGCCAGCAGCCAAGCCGGGACAGGGCGGGGGAATTCACCCCTCCACTTT
TRBV15,-,TRBJ1-2,-,CATSRDFLRGYTF,TGTGCCACCAGCAGAGATTTTTTGAGGGGCTACACCTTC
TRBV6-1,TRBD2,TRBJ2-5,few,CASSATRGGQGTETQYF,TGTGCCAGCAGTGCCACCCGGGGGGGGCAGGGAACAGAGACCCAGTACTTC
TRBV2,-,TRBJ1-1,-,CASQGGGFPEAFF,TGTGCCTCCCAGGGCGGGGGGTTCCCTGAAGCTTTCTTT